Below, one T cell receptor beta chain is given with its context. This CDR3 has 13 amino acids. Germline lookup yields CDR1 LGHDT and CDR2 YNNKEL (reference sequence). V lost 2 bases and J lost 10, with 12 bases in between. These data come from a study of blood T cell repertoires in COVID-19. Study-wide background: Samples of COVID-19 (acute and convalescent) were obtained from the United States, Italy and Spain. From T cells, B-cell-depleted T cells, or PBMCs came the material, which was cDNA or gDNA.

Original processing notes: Reference gene primer amplification gave estimated nucleated cell counts. Some clones are missing from TCRdb's copy, which holds only in-frame ones; the method was immunoSEQ multiplex PCR. V, J and clone size reflect that table, while D and trimming were determined from the DNA. The sample includes approximately 130,000 clones, roughly 80% of them seen just once. This receptor was taken from a human donor in a cohort sampled during active COVID-19. This sequence joins TRBV3-1 (or the pseudogene TRBV3-2) and TRBJ1-5; D is possibly TRBD1 (6 bases). What was sequenced was peripheral blood. CDR3 DNA: TGTGCCAGCAGCCAAACCTCAGGGGATCCCCAGCATTTT. Translation: CASSQTSGDPQHF.